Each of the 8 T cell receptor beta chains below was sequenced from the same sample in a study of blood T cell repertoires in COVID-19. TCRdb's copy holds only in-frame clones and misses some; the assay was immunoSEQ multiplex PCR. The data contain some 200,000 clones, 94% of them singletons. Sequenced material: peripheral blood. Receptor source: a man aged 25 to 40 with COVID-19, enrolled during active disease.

The CDR3 bases are TGTGCCAGCAGTTACGGCGGGGGCGGTAGAAATGAGCAGTTCTTC. This codes for CASSYGGGGRNEQFF. The chain uses TRBV6-2 or TRBV6-3 and TRBJ2-1; D is possibly TRBD2 (7 bases). Germline assignment: CDR1 MNHEY and CDR2 SVGEGT. This CDR3 is 15 amino acids long. V lost 2 bases to trimming and J lost 7 bases, with 15 bases between them.

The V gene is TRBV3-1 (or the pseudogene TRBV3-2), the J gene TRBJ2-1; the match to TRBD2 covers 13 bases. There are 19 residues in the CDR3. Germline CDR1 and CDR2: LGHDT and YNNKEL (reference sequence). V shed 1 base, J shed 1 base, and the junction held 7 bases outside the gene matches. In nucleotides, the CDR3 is TGTGCCAGCAGCCAAGGCGTTCCGGGACTAGCGGGGTCCTACAATGAGCAGTTCTTC. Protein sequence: CASSQGVPGLAGSYNEQFF.

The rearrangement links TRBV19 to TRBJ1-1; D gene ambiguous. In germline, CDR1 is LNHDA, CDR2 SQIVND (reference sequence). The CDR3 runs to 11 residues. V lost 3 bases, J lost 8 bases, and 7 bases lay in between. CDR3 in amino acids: CASSMMGEAFF. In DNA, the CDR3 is TGTGCCAGTAGTATGATGGGCGAAGCTTTCTTT.

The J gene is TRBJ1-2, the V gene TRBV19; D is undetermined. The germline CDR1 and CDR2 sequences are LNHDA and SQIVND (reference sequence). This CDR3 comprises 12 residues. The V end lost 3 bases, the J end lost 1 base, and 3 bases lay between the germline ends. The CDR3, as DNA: TGTGCCAGTAGTATTAGTAACTATGGCTACACCTTC. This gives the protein CASSISNYGYTF.

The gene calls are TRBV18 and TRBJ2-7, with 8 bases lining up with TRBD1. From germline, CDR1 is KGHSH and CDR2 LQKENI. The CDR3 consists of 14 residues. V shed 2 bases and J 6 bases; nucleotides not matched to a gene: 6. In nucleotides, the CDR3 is TGTGCCAGCTCACCAGAACAGGGGGTGTCCGAGCAGTACTTC. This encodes CASSPEQGVSEQYF.

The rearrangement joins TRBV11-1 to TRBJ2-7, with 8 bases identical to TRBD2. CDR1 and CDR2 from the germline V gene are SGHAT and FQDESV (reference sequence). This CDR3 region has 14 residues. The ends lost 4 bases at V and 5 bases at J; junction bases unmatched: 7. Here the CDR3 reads CASSSRLALNEQYF. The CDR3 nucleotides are TGTGCCAGCAGCTCTAGACTAGCGTTGAACGAGCAGTACTTC. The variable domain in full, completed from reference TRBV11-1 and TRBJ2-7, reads EAEVAQSPRYKITEKSQAVAFWCDPISGHATLYWYRQILGQGPELLVQFQDESVVDDSQLPKDRFSAERLKGVDSTLKIQPAELGDSAMYLCASSSRLALNEQYFGPGTRLTVT.

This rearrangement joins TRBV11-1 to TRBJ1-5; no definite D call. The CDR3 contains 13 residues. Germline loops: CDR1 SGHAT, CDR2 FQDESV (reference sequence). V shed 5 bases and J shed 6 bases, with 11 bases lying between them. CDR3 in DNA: TGTGCCAGCAGCACAAGCGCGGCTCAGCCCCAGCATTTT. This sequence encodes CASSTSAAQPQHF.

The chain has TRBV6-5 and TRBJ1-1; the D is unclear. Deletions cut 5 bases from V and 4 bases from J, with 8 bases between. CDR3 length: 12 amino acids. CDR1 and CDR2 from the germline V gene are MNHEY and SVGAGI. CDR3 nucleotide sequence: TGTGCCAGCAGTCTTGGGCCCACTGAAGCTTTCTTT. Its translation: CASSLGPTEAFF.